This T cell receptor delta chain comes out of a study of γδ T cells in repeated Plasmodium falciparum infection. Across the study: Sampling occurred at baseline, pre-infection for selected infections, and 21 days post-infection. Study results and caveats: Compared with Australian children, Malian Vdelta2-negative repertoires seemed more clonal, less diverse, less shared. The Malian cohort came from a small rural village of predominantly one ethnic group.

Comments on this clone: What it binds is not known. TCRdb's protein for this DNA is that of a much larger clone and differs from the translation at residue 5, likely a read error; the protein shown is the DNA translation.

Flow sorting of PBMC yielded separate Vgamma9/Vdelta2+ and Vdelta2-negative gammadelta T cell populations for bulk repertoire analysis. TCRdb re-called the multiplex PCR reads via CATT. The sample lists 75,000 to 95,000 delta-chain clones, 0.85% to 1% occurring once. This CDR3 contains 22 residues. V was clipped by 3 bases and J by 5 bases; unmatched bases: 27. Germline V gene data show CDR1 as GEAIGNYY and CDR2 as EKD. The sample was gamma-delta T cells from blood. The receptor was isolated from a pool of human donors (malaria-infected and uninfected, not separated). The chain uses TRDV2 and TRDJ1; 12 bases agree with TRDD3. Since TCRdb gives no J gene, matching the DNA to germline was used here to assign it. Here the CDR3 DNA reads TGTGCCTGTGACTCCGTTTCTGGGGGATACGAGAAAAACTTGGGCCAACGAGATAAACTCATCTTT. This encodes CACDSVSGGYEKNLGQRDKLIF.